These T cell receptor beta chains were read from a single sample in a study of control samples from healthy donors and cancer patients. Libraries were prepared by immunoSEQ multiplex PCR; TCRdb keeps only in-frame clonotypes and omits some of them. Among under 300,000 clones listed, more than 65% were seen once. Specimen: PBMCs. The source is a woman aged 60-75 years with lung cancer. CDR3s include the opening cysteine and the closing phenylalanine or tryptophan. Fields, in order: V gene, J gene, D gene, clone size, CDR3 protein, CDR3 DNA. D genes are given only for firm matches. Size values are once, few and many counts, or a class for expanded clones, and some rows have none.

V gene: TRBV20-1
J gene: TRBJ2-5
D gene: -
clone size: few
CDR3 protein: CSASGPSGNQETQYF
CDR3 DNA: TGCAGTGCTAGTGGGCCTTCGGGGAACCAAGAGACCCAGTACTTC

V gene: TRBV24-1
J gene: TRBJ2-7
D gene: -
clone size: -
CDR3 protein: CATNEGPAYEQYF
CDR3 DNA: TGTGCCACCAATGAGGGGCCAGCCTACGAGCAGTACTTC

V gene: TRBV5-1
J gene: TRBJ1-1
D gene: -
clone size: -
CDR3 protein: CASSLVEGNTEAFF
CDR3 DNA: TGCGCCAGCAGCTTGGTTGAAGGGAACACTGAAGCTTTCTTT

V gene: TRBV7-8
J gene: TRBJ1-2
D gene: TRBD1
clone size: -
CDR3 protein: CASSPGSGRQGFLGYTF
CDR3 DNA: TGTGCCAGCAGTCCCGGGTCGGGTAGACAGGGGTTCCTTGGCTACACCTTC

V gene: TRBV9
J gene: TRBJ2-1
D gene: -
clone size: -
CDR3 protein: CASSVETGVSNEQFF
CDR3 DNA: TGTGCCAGCAGCGTAGAAACAGGCGTCAGCAATGAGCAGTTCTTC

V gene: TRBV20-1
J gene: TRBJ2-5
D gene: -
clone size: -
CDR3 protein: CSASSGTYGETQYF
CDR3 DNA: TGCAGTGCGAGTTCCGGGACATATGGAGAGACCCAGTACTTC

V gene: TRBV7-9
J gene: TRBJ2-3
D gene: -
clone size: -
CDR3 protein: CASSLEADTQYF
CDR3 DNA: TGTGCCAGCAGCTTGGAAGCAGATACGCAGTATTTT

V gene: TRBV20-1
J gene: TRBJ2-7
D gene: -
clone size: -
CDR3 protein: CSAPALYEQYF
CDR3 DNA: TGCAGTGCTCCGGCCCTCTACGAGCAGTACTTC

V gene: TRBV5-1
J gene: TRBJ2-5
D gene: TRBD1
clone size: -
CDR3 protein: CASSLLAGGETQYF
CDR3 DNA: TGCGCCAGCAGCTTGTTGGCAGGGGGAGAGACCCAGTACTTC

V gene: TRBV10-3
J gene: TRBJ1-5
D gene: -
clone size: few
CDR3 protein: CARDGPSPNQPQHF
CDR3 DNA: TGTGCCAGGGACGGACCGAGCCCCAATCAGCCCCAGCATTTT

V gene: TRBV7-8
J gene: TRBJ2-5
D gene: TRBD2
clone size: few
CDR3 protein: CASSARRLAGLQETQYF
CDR3 DNA: TGTGCCAGCAGCGCCCGACGGCTAGCGGGTCTCCAAGAGACCCAGTACTTC

V gene: TRBV5-4
J gene: TRBJ1-1
D gene: -
clone size: -
CDR3 protein: CASSQVTDDTEAFF
CDR3 DNA: TGTGCCAGCAGCCAGGTCACGGACGACACTGAAGCTTTCTTT

V gene: TRBV7-7
J gene: TRBJ2-1
D gene: -
clone size: -
CDR3 protein: CASSSGLYNEQFF
CDR3 DNA: TGTGCCAGCAGCTCCGGACTATACAATGAGCAGTTCTTC

V gene: TRBV30
J gene: TRBJ2-1
D gene: -
clone size: -
CDR3 protein: CAWTLRDFPIDEQFF
CDR3 DNA: TGTGCCTGGACTCTACGGGACTTTCCTATCGATGAGCAGTTCTTC

V gene: TRBV4-1
J gene: TRBJ2-5
D gene: -
clone size: -
CDR3 protein: CASSQVGGLETQYF
CDR3 DNA: TGCGCCAGCAGCCAAGTGGGGGGGCTCGAGACCCAGTACTTC

V gene: TRBV2
J gene: TRBJ2-2
D gene: -
clone size: -
CDR3 protein: CASSEIRVGTGELFF
CDR3 DNA: TGTGCCAGCAGTGAAATAAGGGTAGGGACCGGGGAGCTGTTTTTT

V gene: TRBV9
J gene: TRBJ2-2
D gene: -
clone size: -
CDR3 protein: CASSPRVANTGELFF
CDR3 DNA: TGTGCCAGCAGCCCGAGGGTGGCGAACACCGGGGAGCTGTTTTTT

V gene: TRBV3-1/TRBV3-2
J gene: TRBJ2-1
D gene: TRBD2
clone size: -
CDR3 protein: CASSKAGGQFF
CDR3 DNA: TGTGCCAGCAGCAAGGCGGGAGGGCAGTTCTTC

V gene: TRBV5-1
J gene: TRBJ2-6
D gene: -
clone size: -
CDR3 protein: CASIRAGRLSGANVLTF
CDR3 DNA: TGCGCCAGCATACGGGCAGGGCGTCTCTCTGGGGCCAACGTCCTGACTTTC

V gene: TRBV11-3
J gene: TRBJ2-3
D gene: -
clone size: once
CDR3 protein: CASSLGLEACDTQYF
CDR3 DNA: TGTGCCAGCAGCTTAGGACTAGAGGCCTGCGATACGCAGTATTTT